This T cell receptor (beta chain) was recovered during a study of T cell responses to AZD1222 COVID-19 vaccine. Study conclusions and caveats: The repertoires were collected only after the peak T cell response.

Generated by immunoSEQ multiplex PCR, the TCRdb table keeps only in-frame clones and is missing some. The data show 95,000 to 150,000 clones, over 80% seen once. Of note for this clone: As yet, its antigen is unknown.

Looked up from germline, CDR1 is SEHNR and CDR2 is FQNEAQ (reference sequence). V was clipped by 2 bases and J by 6 bases, with 8 bases between them. The CDR3 has 12 amino acids. V gene TRBV7-9 combines with J gene TRBJ2-7; no clear D gene. This specimen consisted of peripheral blood, obtained on day 0 of AZD1222 vaccination. The source of this sequence is an adult in good health. The CDR3 sequence is CASSLSSAEQYF. CDR3 coding DNA: TGTGCCAGCAGCTTAAGCAGCGCCGAGCAGTACTTC. Looking up the rest from reference TRBV7-9 and TRBJ2-7 gives the full variable domain: DTGVSQNPRHKITKRGQNVTFRCDPISEHNRLYWYRQTLGQGPEFLTYFQNEAQLEKSRLLSDRFSAERPKGSFSTLEIQRTEQGDSAMYLCASSLSSAEQYFGPGTRLTVT.